A single sample gave rise to the 14 T cell receptor beta chains below, sequenced in a study of blood T cells in healthy people across ages. The use of a sample-barcoded 5' primer and a J-beta primer mix characterized a second PCR of about 7 to 12 cycles. TCRdb analysed the 5' RACE reads with MiXCR anew, one entry per CDR3 protein. Of approximately 900,000 distinct CDR3 sequences in the sample, under 50% were seen once. What was sequenced was blood. The receptors were sampled from a young man in good health.

This clonotype appeared a single time. This chain connects TRBV20-1 to TRBJ2-6, with D perhaps matching TRBD2 (5 bases). Trimming removed 3 bases at V and 4 bases at J, with 13 bases between. Per the germline V gene, CDR1 is DFQATT and CDR2 is SNEGSKA (reference sequence). This CDR3 has 15 residues. CDR3 sequence: CSASSHSGGANVLTF. The CDR3 DNA follows: TGCAGTGCTAGTAGTCACTCGGGAGGGGCCAACGTCCTGACTTTC.

The chain recombines TRBV7-6 with TRBJ2-3; D may correspond to TRBD1 or TRBD2 (5 bases each). With 5 bases removed from V and 2 bases from J, the gap between germline ends came to 11 bases. This CDR3 comprises 14 residues. The germline V gene has CDR1 SGHVS and CDR2 FNYEAQ. CDR3: CASSVMGDTDTQYF. CDR3 bases: TGTGCCAGCAGCGTAATGGGGGACACAGATACGCAGTATTTT.

This clonotype turned up a few times. The CDR3 region is CASSSKPGRQETQYF. The CDR3 nucleotides are TGTGCCAGCAGCTCGAAGCCGGGACGGCAAGAGACCCAGTACTTC. The gene calls are TRBV7-2 and TRBJ2-5; D tentatively reads TRBD1 or TRBD2 (5 bases each). Germline CDR1 is SGHTA and CDR2 is FQGNSA. The V gene lost 4 bases and the J gene lost 2 bases, with 14 bases spanning the gap. The CDR3 extends over 15 amino acids.

The V and J genes are TRBV4-1 and TRBJ2-2; the D is unclear. This CDR3 contains 13 residues. Trimming took off 7 bases at V and 3 bases at J, with 9 bases between the two ends. Germline lookup yields CDR1 MGHRA and CDR2 YSYEKL. The CDR3 loop reads CASKNLDTGELFF. CDR3 bases: TGCGCCAGCAAAAACCTGGACACCGGGGAGCTGTTTTTT.

CDR3 amino acids: CASSLGGPQDTQYF. CDR3 in DNA: TGTGCCAGCAGCTTAGGGGGCCCGCAGGATACGCAGTATTTT. This chain links TRBV6-5 with TRBJ2-3; 7 bases line up with TRBD1. From germline, CDR1 is MNHEY and CDR2 SVGAGI. The V gene end was trimmed by 6 bases and the J gene end by 6 bases; junction bases not matched to a gene: 9. This CDR3 spans 14 amino acids.

The V and J genes are TRBV7-2 and TRBJ2-3; 7 bases align to TRBD2. V was clipped by 1 base and J by 4 bases; unmatched bases: 8. Germline CDR1 SGHTA, CDR2 FQGNSA. CDR3 size: 16 residues. The CDR3 coding sequence is TGTGCCAGCAGCTTAGGGCGGGGGAGGCCCGCAGATACGCAGTATTTT. Residues: CASSLGRGRPADTQYF. Full variable domain (missing parts from reference TRBV7-2 and TRBJ2-3): GAGVSQSPSNKVTEKGKDVELRCDPISGHTALYWYRQSLGQGLEFLIYFQGNSAPDKSGLPSDRFSAERTGGSVSTLTIQRTQQEDSAVYLCASSLGRGRPADTQYFGPGTRLTVL.

The rearrangement links TRBV7-8 to TRBJ2-1; tentatively, D is TRBD2 (5 bases). The germline V gene has CDR1 SGHVS and CDR2 FQNEAQ. CDR3 size: 15 residues. V was shortened by 5 bases and J by 8 bases, with 19 bases between the two germline ends. CDR3 in DNA: TGTGCCAGCAGCCAGAGGGCGGCTAGCACGGATGAGCAGTTCTTC. This sequence encodes CASSQRAASTDEQFF.

In this sample, this clonotype turned up a few times. As DNA, the CDR3 is TGTGCCGCCTCCCCGGCCCAGGTCCGTAAGTTCTACAATGAGCAGTTCTTC. Translating gives CAASPAQVRKFYNEQFF. This chain links TRBV5-4 with TRBJ2-1; D gene ambiguous. The V end was cut by 10 bases, the J end by 3 bases, with 26 bases between. In germline, CDR1 is SGHNT, CDR2 YYREEE (reference sequence). CDR3 size: 17 residues.

The V gene is TRBV5-1, the J gene TRBJ1-2; D perhaps matches TRBD1 (5 bases). V was trimmed by 0 bases and J by 6 bases, leaving 15 bases between them. Germline V gene lookup returns CDR1 SGHRS and CDR2 YFSETQ. The length of the CDR3 is 15 residues. The CDR3: CASSLEGPDLDGYTF. In nucleotides, the CDR3 is TGCGCCAGCAGCTTGGAGGGGCCAGACTTAGATGGCTACACCTTC.

J is TRBJ2-7 and V is TRBV4-3; D is ambiguous. CDR1 LGHNA and CDR2 YSLEER come from the germline V gene. Between the trimmed V and J ends, which lost 0 bases and 1 base, there was a span of 10 bases. This CDR3 comprises 15 residues. CDR3 sequence reads: CASSQDPGQSYEQYF. CDR3 coding DNA: TGCGCCAGCAGCCAAGACCCGGGCCAGTCCTACGAGCAGTACTTC.

The rearrangement joins TRBV5-4 to TRBJ2-3, with unresolved D. Trimming took off 0 bases at V and 5 bases at J, with 16 bases between the two ends. Looked up from germline, CDR1 is SGHNT and CDR2 is YYREEE (reference sequence). CDR3 length: 16 residues. The CDR3 region is CASSLGTIPGEDTQYF. CDR3 coding DNA: TGTGCCAGCAGCTTGGGGACCATCCCAGGAGAAGATACGCAGTATTTT.

This clonotype was detected many times. The J gene is TRBJ2-3, the V gene TRBV29-1; D may be TRBD2 (7 bases). The V gene's germline CDR1 is SQVTM and CDR2 ANQGSEA. The CDR3 covers 14 residues. The ends were cut back, 2 bases at V and 4 bases at J, with 13 bases in the middle. DNA of the CDR3: TGCAGCGTTGAAAGGGGGGGGCGAGCAGATACGCAGTATTTT. Translating gives CSVERGGRADTQYF.

CDR3 sequence reads: CASSRLAGEGDTQYF. In nucleotides, the CDR3 is TGTGCCAGCAGTCGACTAGCGGGAGAAGGAGATACGCAGTATTTT. The V gene is TRBV12-3 or TRBV12-4, the J gene TRBJ2-3; 12 bases fit TRBD2. With 5 bases clipped from V and 5 bases from J, the junction kept 5 bases outside the gene matches. The CDR3 is 15 amino acids.

The chain combines TRBV7-2 with TRBJ2-1; TRBD2 agrees at 11 bases. The DNA end is a closer match to TRBJ2-7, so the J assignment may be wrong. CDR1 and CDR2 from the germline V gene are SGHTA and FQGNSA. This CDR3 is 17 amino acids long. The CDR3 DNA follows: TGTGCCAGCAGCTCCTCATCGACTAGCGGGGCATACAATGAGCAGTACTTC. Amino acid sequence: CASSSSSTSGAYNEQYF.